This TCR beta chain was identified in a study of T cell responses to AZD1222 COVID-19 vaccine. Deletions cut 0 bases from V and 1 base from J, with 9 bases between. In germline, CDR1 is MGHRA, CDR2 YSYEKL. The CDR3 is made up of 15 amino acids. The data were produced by immunoSEQ multiplex PCR, yet TCRdb's version contains in-frame clones alone and is incomplete. The sample lists under 200,000 clones; 90% to 95% were seen once. The chain couples TRBV4-1 to TRBJ1-1; D is undetermined. Sequencing used peripheral blood, obtained on day 0 of AZD1222 vaccination. The TCR originated in an adult in good health. CDR3 sequence reads: CASSQDSRGNTEAFF. The DNA for the CDR3 is TGCGCCAGCAGCCAAGATTCCCGGGGGAACACTGAAGCTTTCTTT.